This T cell receptor (beta chain) was sequenced during a study of cytomegalovirus exposure and HLA in healthy donors. Separation from the 666-subject first cohort characterized the approximately 120-subject validation cohort, to which the donors belonged. This CDR3 spans 13 amino acids. Germline V gene sequence: CDR1 SEHNR, CDR2 FQNEAQ (reference sequence). A note on this clone: Its cognate antigen is unknown. The junction and the germline gene differ at one end; a read error may be behind it.

Overall study findings and caveats: The tendency of first-cohort TCR clusters to co-occur in the 120 or so validation repertoires was identified by a subsequent analysis. The study listed about 150 cytomegalovirus-associated TCR beta chains. Per published reports, the classifier diagnosed cytomegalovirus status with high specificity and sensitivity.

Using immunoSEQ multiplex PCR, the repertoire was profiled, and TCRdb retains in-frame clones only, with some absent. The data hold a few hundred thousand clones, with 86% observed a single time. Material for sequencing was PBMCs. The TCR sequence derives from a woman under 30 in good health and CMV-seronegative. The chain combines TRBV7-9 with TRBJ1-2; 7 positions match TRBD1. CDR3 sequence: CASSFEDRFLSRF. The DNA for the CDR3 is TGTGCCAGCAGCTTCGAGGACAGGTTCCTTTCCCGTTTC.